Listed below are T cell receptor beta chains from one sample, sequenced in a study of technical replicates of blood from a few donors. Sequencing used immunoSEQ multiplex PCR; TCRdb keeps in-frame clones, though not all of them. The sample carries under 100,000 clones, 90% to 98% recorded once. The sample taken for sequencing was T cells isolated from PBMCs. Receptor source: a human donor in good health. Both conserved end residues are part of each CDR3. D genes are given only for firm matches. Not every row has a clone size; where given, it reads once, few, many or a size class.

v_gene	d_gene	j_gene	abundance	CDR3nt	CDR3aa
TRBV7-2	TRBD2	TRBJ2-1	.	TGTGCCAGCAGTCCCACGGGAGGCACCTACAATGAGCAGTTCTTC	CASSPTGGTYNEQFF
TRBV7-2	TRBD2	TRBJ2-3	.	TGTGCCAGCAGCTTAAGACTAGCCGTAACAGATACGCAGTATTTT	CASSLRLAVTDTQYF
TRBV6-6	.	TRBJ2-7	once	TGTGCCAGCAGTTACAGGCACAGCTACGAGCAGTACTTC	CASSYRHSYEQYF
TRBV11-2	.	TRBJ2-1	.	TGTGCCAGCAGCTCAGGGGACCCCTTTAGAGCCTACAATGAGCAGTTCTTC	CASSSGDPFRAYNEQFF
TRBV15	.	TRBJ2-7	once	TGTGCCACCAGCAGAGTTTTTGGCAGGACAACCTCCTACGAGCAGTACTTC	CATSRVFGRTTSYEQYF
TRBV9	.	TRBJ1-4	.	TGTGCCAGCAGCGGGGCCGGGGGGACGACTAATGAAAAACTGTTTTTT	CASSGAGGTTNEKLFF
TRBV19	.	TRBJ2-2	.	TGTGCCAGTAAGGACGGGGTTGCCTACACCGGGGAGCTGTTTTTT	CASKDGVAYTGELFF
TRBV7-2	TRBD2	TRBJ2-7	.	TGTGCCAGCAGCCTTATACTAGCGGGAGGGTACGGCGAGCAGTACTTC	CASSLILAGGYGEQYF
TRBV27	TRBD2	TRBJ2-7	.	TGTGCCAGCAGTTTAGGTGCGGGGGGGTTTTACGAGCAGTACTTC	CASSLGAGGFYEQYF
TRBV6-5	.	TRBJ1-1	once	TGTGCCAGCAGTTACTCGAAGGGGCTTGAAGCTTTCTTT	CASSYSKGLEAFF
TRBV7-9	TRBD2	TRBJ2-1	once	TGTGCCAGCAGCTTAGGGACTAGCGGTAACAATGAGCAGTTCTTC	CASSLGTSGNNEQFF
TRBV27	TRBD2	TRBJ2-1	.	TGTGCCAGCAGTCCCTACCTTGGACTAGCGGGAGCTTCCTACAATGAGCAGTTCTTC	CASSPYLGLAGASYNEQFF
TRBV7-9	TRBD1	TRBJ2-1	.	TGTGCCGGAGGACAGGACCTATTGGACAATGAGCAGTTCTTC	CAGGQDLLDNEQFF
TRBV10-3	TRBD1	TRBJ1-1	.	TGTGCCATCAAGCCGGGACAGTTACTAAATGAAGCTTTCTTT	CAIKPGQLLNEAFF
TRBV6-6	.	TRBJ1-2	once	TGTGCCAGCAGTTACATAGGGGGGGCCTATGGCTACACCTTC	CASSYIGGAYGYTF
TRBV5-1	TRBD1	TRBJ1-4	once	TGCGCCAGCAGCTTGGCCGGGACAGCTAATGAAAAACTGTTTTTT	CASSLAGTANEKLFF
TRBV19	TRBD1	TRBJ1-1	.	TGTGCCAGTAGGCCGGACAGGGGGAACACTGAAGCTTTCTTT	CASRPDRGNTEAFF
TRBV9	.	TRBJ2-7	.	TGTGCCAGCAGCCCATGGGGGGATACATCCTACGAGCAGTACTTC	CASSPWGDTSYEQYF
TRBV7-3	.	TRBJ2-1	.	TGTGCCAGCAGCCCCACAGGGAATTGGGCCTACAATGAGCAGTTCTTC	CASSPTGNWAYNEQFF
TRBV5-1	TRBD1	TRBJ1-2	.	TGCGCCAGCAGCTTGGCCGCAGGGGGAAACTATGGCTACACCTTC	CASSLAAGGNYGYTF
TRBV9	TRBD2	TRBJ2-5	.	TGTGCCAGCAGCCCAGGGACTAGCGGGGTCCAAGAGACCCAGTACTTC	CASSPGTSGVQETQYF
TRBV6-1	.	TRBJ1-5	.	TGTGCCAGCAGTGGAAGAGAAGGGGGCAATCAGCCCCAGCATTTT	CASSGREGGNQPQHF
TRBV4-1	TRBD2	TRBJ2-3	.	TGCGCCAGCAGCCCTAGACTAGCGGTTACCACAGATACGCAGTATTTT	CASSPRLAVTTDTQYF
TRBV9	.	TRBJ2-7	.	TGTGCCAGCAGCGTCGAGGACACCACCTACGAGCAGTACTTC	CASSVEDTTYEQYF
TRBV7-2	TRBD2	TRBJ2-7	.	TGTGCCAGCAGCCTAGCGGGAGGGTTCCCCCTTATCTACGAGCAGTACTTC	CASSLAGGFPLIYEQYF
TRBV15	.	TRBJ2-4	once	TGTGCCACCAGCGGAACGGGAGCCATTCAGTACTTC	CATSGTGAIQYF
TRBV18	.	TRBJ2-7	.	TGTGCCAGCTCACCTGACTCCTCCTTGCCCCACGAGCAGTACTTC	CASSPDSSLPHEQYF
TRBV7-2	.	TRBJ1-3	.	TGTGCCAGCAGTAACACAGATGGAAACACCATATATTTT	CASSNTDGNTIYF